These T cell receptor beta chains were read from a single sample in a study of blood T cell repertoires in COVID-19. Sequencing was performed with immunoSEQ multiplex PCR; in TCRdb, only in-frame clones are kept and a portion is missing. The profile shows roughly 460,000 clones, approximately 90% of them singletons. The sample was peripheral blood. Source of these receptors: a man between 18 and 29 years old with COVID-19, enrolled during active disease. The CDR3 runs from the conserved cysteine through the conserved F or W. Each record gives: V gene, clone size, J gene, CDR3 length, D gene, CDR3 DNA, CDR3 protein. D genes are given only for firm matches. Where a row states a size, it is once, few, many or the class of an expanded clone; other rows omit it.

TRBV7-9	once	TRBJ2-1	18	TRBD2	TGTGCCAGCAGCTTAACTAGTTTCGGACTAGCGGGGGACAATGAGCAGTTCTTC	CASSLTSFGLAGDNEQFF
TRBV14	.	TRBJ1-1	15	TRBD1	TGTGCCAGCAGCCCCTTGGGACAGGGCGCCCCTGAAGCTTTCTTT	CASSPLGQGAPEAFF
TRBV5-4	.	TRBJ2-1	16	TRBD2	TGTGCCAGCAGCCTAGGCGGACTAGCAGGCTACAATGAGCAGTTCTTC	CASSLGGLAGYNEQFF
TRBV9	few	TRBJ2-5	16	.	TGTGCCAGCAGCCAGGCCCGGGACTGGATACAAGAGACCCAGTACTTC	CASSQARDWIQETQYF
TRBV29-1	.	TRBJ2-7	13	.	TGCAGCGTTGACGGGCAGGGGACCTACGAGCAGTACTTC	CSVDGQGTYEQYF
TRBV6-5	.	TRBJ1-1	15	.	TGTGCCAGCATCCAACTCCCGGGTGTGAACACTGAAGCTTTCTTT	CASIQLPGVNTEAFF
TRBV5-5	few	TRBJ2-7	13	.	TGTGCCAGCACCAGATCCTCGTTCTACGAGCAGTACTTC	CASTRSSFYEQYF
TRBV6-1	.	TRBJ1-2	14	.	TGTGCCAGCAGTGACAGCGTCCCTAACTATGGCTACACCTTC	CASSDSVPNYGYTF
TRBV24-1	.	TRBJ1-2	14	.	TGTGCCACCAGTGATCCAGGGGCTAGCTATGGCTACACCTTC	CATSDPGASYGYTF
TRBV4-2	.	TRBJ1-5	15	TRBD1	TGTGCCAGCAGCCGGACAGGGGGCGAGGATCAGCCCCAGCATTTT	CASSRTGGEDQPQHF
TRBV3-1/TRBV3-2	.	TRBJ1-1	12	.	TGTGCCAGCAGCCTCCGGGACAATGAAGCTTTCTTT	CASSLRDNEAFF
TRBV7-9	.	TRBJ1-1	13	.	TGTGCCAGCAGCCGGGAGATGAACACTGAAGCTTTCTTT	CASSREMNTEAFF
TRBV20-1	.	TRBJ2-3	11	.	TGCAGTGCTGAGCACACAGATACGCAGTATTTT	CSAEHTDTQYF
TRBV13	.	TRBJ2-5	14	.	TGTGCCAGCAGCCCCAGGGGGGAGGTGGAGACCCAGTACTTC	CASSPRGEVETQYF
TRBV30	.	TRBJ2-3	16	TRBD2	TGTGCCTGGAGTGTAGGTTTAGCGGGATCCACAGATACGCAGTATTTT	CAWSVGLAGSTDTQYF